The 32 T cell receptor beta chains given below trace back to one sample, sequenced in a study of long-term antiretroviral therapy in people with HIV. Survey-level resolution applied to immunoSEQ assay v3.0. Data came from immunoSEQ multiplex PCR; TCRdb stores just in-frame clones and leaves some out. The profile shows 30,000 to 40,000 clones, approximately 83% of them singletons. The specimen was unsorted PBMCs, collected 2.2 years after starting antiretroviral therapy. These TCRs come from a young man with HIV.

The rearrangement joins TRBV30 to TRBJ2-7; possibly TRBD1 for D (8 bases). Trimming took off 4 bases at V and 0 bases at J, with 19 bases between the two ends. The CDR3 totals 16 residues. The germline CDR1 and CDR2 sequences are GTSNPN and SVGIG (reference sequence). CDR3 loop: CAWNLQGGVRSYEQYF. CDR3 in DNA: TGTGCCTGGAACCTACAGGGGGGGGTCCGCTCCTACGAGCAGTACTTC.

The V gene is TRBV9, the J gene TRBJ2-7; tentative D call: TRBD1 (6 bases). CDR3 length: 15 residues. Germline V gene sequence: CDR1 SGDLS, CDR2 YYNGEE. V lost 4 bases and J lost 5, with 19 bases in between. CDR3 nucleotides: TGTGCCAGCAGCAATGCCGGGACAACGATTAACGAGCAGTACTTC. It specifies CASSNAGTTINEQYF.

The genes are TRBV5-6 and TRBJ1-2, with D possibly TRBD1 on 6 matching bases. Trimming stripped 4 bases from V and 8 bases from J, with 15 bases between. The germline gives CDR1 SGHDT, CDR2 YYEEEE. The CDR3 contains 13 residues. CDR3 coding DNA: TGTGCCAGCAGCCCGCAGGGGTTCTTAGGCTACACCTTC. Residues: CASSPQGFLGYTF.

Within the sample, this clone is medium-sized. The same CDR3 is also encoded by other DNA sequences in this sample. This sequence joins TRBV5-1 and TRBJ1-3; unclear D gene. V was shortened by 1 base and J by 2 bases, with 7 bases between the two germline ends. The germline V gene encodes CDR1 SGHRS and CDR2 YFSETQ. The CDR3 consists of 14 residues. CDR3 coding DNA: TGCGCCAGCAGCTTGTCGGGGACTGGAAACACCATATATTTT. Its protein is CASSLSGTGNTIYF.

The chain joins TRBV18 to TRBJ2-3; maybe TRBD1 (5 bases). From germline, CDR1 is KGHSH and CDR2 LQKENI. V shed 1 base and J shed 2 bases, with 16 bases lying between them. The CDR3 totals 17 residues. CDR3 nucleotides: TGTGCCAGCTCACCACTTAAACCAGGGTTGGACACAGATACGCAGTATTTT. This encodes CASSPLKPGLDTDTQYF. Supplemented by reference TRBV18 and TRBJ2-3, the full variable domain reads NAGVMQNPRHLVRRRGQEARLRCSPMKGHSHVYWYRQLPEEGLKFMVYLQKENIIDESGMPKERFSAEFPKEGPSILRIQQVVRGDSAAYFCASSPLKPGLDTDTQYFGPGTRLTVL.

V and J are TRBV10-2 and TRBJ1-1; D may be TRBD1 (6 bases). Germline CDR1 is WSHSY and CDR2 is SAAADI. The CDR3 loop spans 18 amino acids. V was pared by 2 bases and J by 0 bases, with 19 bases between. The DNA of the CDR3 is TGCGCCAGCAGTGAGGACACCTTGGACAGTCTGGTGAACACTGAAGCTTTCTTT. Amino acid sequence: CASSEDTLDSLVNTEAFF.

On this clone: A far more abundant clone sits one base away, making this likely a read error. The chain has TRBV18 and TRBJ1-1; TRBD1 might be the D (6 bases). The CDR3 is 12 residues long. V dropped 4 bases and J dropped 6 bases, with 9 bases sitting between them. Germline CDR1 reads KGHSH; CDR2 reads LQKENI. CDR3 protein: CASSLDSPEAFF. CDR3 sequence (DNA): TGTGCCAGCTCACTGGACAGCCCTGAAGCTTTCTTT.

The CDR3 sequence: CASSPYREGYEQYF. The CDR3 DNA is TGTGCCAGCAGCCCCTACAGGGAAGGCTACGAGCAGTACTTC. The chain joins TRBV7-9 to TRBJ2-7, with D perhaps matching TRBD1 (6 bases). The V end lost 5 bases, the J end lost 3 bases, and 14 bases lay between the germline ends. CDR3 length equals 14 residues. The germline CDR1 and CDR2 sequences are SEHNR and FQNEAQ (reference sequence).

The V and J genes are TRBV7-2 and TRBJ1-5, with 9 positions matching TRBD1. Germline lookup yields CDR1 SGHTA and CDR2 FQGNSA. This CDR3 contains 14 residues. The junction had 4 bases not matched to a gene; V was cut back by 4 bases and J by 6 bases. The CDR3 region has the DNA TGTGCCAGCAGCTCACAGGGGGCTGTTCAGCCCCAGCATTTT. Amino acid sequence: CASSSQGAVQPQHF. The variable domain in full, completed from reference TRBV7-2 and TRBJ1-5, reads GAGVSQSPSNKVTEKGKDVELRCDPISGHTALYWYRQSLGQGLEFLIYFQGNSAPDKSGLPSDRFSAERTGGSVSTLTIQRTQQEDSAVYLCASSSQGAVQPQHFGDGTRLSIL.

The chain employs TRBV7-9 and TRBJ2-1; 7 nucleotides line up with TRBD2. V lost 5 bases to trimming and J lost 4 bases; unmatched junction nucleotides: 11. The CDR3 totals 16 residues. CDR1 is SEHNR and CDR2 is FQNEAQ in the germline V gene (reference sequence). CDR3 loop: CASSPQVASGYNEQFF. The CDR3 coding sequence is TGTGCCAGCAGCCCCCAGGTGGCTAGCGGATACAATGAGCAGTTCTTC.

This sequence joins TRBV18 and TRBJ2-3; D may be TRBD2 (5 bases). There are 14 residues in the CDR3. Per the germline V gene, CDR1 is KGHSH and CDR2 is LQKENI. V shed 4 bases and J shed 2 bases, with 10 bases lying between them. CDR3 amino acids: CASSLGSNTDTQYF. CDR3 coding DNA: TGTGCCAGCTCACTGGGGAGCAACACAGATACGCAGTATTTT.

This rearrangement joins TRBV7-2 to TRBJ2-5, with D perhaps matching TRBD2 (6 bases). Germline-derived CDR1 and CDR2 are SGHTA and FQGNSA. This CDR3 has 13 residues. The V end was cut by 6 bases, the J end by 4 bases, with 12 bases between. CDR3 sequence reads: CASRPGSTETQYF. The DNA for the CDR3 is TGTGCCAGCAGACCCGGGAGTACAGAGACCCAGTACTTC.

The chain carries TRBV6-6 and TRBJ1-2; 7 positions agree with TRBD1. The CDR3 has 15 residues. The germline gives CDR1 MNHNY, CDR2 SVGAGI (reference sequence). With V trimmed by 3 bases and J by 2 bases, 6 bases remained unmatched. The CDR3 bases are TGTGCCAGCAGTTATTCCGGGACAGCGAACTATGGCTACACCTTC. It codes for CASSYSGTANYGYTF.

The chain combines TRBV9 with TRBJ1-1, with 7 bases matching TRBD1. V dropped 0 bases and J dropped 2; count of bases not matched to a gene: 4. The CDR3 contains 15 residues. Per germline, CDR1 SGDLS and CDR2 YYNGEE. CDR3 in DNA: TGTGCCAGCAGCGTAGGAGGGGGCTTTAACACTGAAGCTTTCTTT. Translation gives CASSVGGGFNTEAFF.

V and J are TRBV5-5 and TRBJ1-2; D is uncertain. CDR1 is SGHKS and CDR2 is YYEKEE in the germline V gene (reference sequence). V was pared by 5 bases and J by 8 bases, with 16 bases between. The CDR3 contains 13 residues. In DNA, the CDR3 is TGTGCCAGCAGTTACGACGGTGGGCTGGGCTACACCTTC. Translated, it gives CASSYDGGLGYTF.

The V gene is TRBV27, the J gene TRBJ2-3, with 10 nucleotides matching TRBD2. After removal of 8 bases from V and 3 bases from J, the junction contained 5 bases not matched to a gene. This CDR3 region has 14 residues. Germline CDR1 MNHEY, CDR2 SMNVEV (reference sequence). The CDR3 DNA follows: TGTGCCAGCCAAGAGCGGGAGGGGACAGATACGCAGTATTTT. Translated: CASQEREGTDTQYF.

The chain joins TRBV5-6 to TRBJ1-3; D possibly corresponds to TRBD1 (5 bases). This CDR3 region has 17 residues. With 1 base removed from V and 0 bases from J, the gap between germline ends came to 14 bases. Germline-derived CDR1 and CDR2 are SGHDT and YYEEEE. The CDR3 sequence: CASSLNDGGYSGNTIYF. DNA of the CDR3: TGTGCCAGCAGCTTGAATGATGGGGGTTACTCTGGAAACACCATATATTTT.

The DNA of the CDR3 is TGTGCCAGCAGTTACAACACCGGGGAGCTGTTTTTT. Amino acids: CASSYNTGELFF. The chain couples TRBV6-5 to TRBJ2-2; D is uncertain. The CDR3 is 12 residues long. Germline CDR1 reads MNHEY; CDR2 reads SVGAGI. Trimming removed 2 bases at V and 2 bases at J, with 0 bases between.

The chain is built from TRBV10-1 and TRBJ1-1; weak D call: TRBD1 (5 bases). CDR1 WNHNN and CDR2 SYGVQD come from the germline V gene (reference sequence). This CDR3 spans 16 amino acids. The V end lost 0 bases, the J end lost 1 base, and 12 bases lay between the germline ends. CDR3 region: CASSESRDSPNTEAFF. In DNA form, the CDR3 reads TGCGCCAGCAGTGAGTCTAGAGACAGCCCGAACACTGAAGCTTTCTTT.

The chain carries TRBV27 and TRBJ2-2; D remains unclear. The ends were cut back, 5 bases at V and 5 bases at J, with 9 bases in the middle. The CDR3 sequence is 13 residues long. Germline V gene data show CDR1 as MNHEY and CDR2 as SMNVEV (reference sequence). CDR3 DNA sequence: TGTGCCAGCAGTCCCTCGAGAACCGGGGAGCTGTTTTTT. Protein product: CASSPSRTGELFF.

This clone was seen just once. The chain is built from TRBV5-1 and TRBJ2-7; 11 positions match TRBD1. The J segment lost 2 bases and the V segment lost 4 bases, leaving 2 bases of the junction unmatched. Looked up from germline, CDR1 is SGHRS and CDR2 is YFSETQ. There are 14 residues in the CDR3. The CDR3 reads CASSPDRGPYEQYF. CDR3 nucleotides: TGCGCCAGCAGCCCGGACAGGGGGCCCTACGAGCAGTACTTC.

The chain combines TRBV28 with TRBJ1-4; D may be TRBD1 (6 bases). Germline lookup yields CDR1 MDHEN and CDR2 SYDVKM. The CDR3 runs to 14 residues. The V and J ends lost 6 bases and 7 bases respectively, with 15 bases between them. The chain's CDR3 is CASRGGAAGEKLFF. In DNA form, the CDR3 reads TGTGCCAGCAGGGGGGGGGCAGCGGGTGAAAAACTGTTTTTT. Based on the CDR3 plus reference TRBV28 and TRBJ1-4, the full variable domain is DVKVTQSSRYLVKRTGEKVFLECVQDMDHENMFWYRQDPGLGLRLIYFSYDVKMKEKGDIPEGYSVSREKKERFSLILESASTNQTSMYLCASRGGAAGEKLFFGSGTQLSVL.

DNA of the CDR3: TGTGCCAGCAGCCACCAGGTGAGCTCCTACGAGCAGTACTTC. Its protein is CASSHQVSSYEQYF. The rearrangement joins TRBV14 to TRBJ2-7, with D unresolved. Deletions cut 3 bases from V and 0 bases from J, with 9 bases between. The germline V gene encodes CDR1 SGHDN and CDR2 FVKESK. This CDR3 has 14 amino acids.

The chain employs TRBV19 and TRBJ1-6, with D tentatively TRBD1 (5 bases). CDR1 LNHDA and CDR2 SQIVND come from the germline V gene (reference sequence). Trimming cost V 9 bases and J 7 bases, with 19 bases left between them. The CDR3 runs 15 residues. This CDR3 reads CASSDRGVRNSPLHF. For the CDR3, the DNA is TGTGCCAGCTCAGACCGGGGGGTGAGGAATTCACCCCTCCACTTT.

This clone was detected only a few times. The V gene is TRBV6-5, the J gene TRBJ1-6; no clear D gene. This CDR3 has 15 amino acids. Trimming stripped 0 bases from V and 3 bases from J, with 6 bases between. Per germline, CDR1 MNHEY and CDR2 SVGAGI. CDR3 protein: CASSYSSSYNSPLHF. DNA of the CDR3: TGTGCCAGCAGTTACTCGTCCAGCTATAATTCACCCCTCCACTTT.

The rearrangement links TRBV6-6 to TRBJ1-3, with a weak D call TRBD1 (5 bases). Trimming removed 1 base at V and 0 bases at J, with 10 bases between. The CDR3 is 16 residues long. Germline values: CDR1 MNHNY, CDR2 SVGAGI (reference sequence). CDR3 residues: CASSYFSGRSGNTIYF. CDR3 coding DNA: TGTGCCAGCAGTTACTTTTCGGGGCGCTCTGGAAACACCATATATTTT.

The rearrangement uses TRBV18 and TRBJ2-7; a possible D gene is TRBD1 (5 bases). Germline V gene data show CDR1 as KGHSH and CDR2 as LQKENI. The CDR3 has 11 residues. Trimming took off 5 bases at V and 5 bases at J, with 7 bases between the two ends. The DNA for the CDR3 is TGTGCCAGCTCATTCAGGGACGAGCAGTACTTC. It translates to CASSFRDEQYF.

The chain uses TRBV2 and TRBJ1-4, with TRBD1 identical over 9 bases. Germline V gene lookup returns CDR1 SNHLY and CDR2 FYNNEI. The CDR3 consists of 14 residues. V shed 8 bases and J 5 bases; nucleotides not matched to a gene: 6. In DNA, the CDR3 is TGTGCCAGCGGAACCGGACAGGGGAATGAAAAACTGTTTTTT. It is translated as CASGTGQGNEKLFF.

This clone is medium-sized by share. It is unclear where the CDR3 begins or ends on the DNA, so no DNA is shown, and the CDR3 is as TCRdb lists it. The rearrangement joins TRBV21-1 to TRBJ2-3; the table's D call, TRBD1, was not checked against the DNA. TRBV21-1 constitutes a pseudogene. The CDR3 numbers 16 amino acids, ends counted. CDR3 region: CASSKVGRGSTDTQYF.

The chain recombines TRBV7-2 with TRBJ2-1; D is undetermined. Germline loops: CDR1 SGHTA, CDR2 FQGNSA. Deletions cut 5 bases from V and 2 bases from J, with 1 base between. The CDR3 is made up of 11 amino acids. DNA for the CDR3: TGTGCCAGCAGCCCCTACAATGAGCAGTTCTTC. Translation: CASSPYNEQFF.

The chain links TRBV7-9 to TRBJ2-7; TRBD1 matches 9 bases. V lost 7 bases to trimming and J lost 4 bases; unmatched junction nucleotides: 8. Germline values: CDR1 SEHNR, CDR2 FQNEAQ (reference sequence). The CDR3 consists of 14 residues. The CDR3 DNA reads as TGTGCCAGCACCCCGGGACAGGGAGGTTACGAGCAGTACTTC. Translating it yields CASTPGQGGYEQYF.

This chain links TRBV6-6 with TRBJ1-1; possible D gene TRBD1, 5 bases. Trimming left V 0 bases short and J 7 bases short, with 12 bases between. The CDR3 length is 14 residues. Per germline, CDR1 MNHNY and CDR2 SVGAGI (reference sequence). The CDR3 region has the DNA TGTGCCAGCAGTTACTCAAGCAGGGCTGTTGAAGCTTTCTTT. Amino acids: CASSYSSRAVEAFF.